The T cell receptor beta chain under discussion was sequenced for a study of blood T cell repertoires in COVID-19. Study overall: Whether acute or convalescent, the COVID-19 samples came from the United States, Italy and Spain. Sample material is recorded as cDNA or gDNA derived from T cells, B-cell-depleted T cells, or PBMCs.

In the authors' methods: Amplification from reference gene primers served as the basis for estimated nucleated cell counts. TCRdb's copy holds only in-frame clones and misses some; the assay was immunoSEQ multiplex PCR. The V and J calls and clone size come from that table; D and trimming were worked out from the DNA. The sample has some 140,000 clones, around 85% seen once; the top ten hold around 32%. V lost 1 base to trimming and J lost 4 bases, with 17 bases between them. Per the germline V gene, CDR1 is MGHRA and CDR2 is YSYEKL. This CDR3 has 17 amino acids. Source material: peripheral blood. The receptor was isolated from a woman in her sixties or seventies with acute or convalescent COVID-19. The rearrangement uses TRBV4-1 and TRBJ1-5; D is uncertain. The CDR3: CASSQGEGNEWNQPQHF. In nucleotides, the CDR3 is TGCGCCAGCAGCCAAGGGGAGGGAAATGAGTGGAATCAGCCCCAGCATTTT.